This TCR beta chain was identified during a study of blood T cell repertoires in COVID-19. Study context: COVID-19 samples collected from the United States, Italy and Spain covered acute and convalescent phases.

Per the authors' pipeline: Quantification of nucleated cells was approximated via reference gene primer amplification. Clones were read by immunoSEQ multiplex PCR, and TCRdb kept only the in-frame ones, dropping some. That table is the source of V, J and clone size, and D and trimming were worked out from the DNA. Of 140,000 or so clones listed, approximately 85% are singletons. The germline CDR1 and CDR2 sequences are MNHEY and SVGAGI. This CDR3 is 13 amino acids long. V shed 6 bases, J shed 5 bases, and the junction held 4 bases outside the gene matches. This sequence joins TRBV6-5 and TRBJ1-2; 9 nucleotides line up with TRBD1. This TCR was recovered from a man aged 50 to 59 with acute or convalescent COVID-19. Sequences were obtained from peripheral blood. Written as DNA, the CDR3 is TGTGCCAGCAGCTCGGGACAGGGATATGGCTACACCTTC. Translated: CASSSGQGYGYTF.